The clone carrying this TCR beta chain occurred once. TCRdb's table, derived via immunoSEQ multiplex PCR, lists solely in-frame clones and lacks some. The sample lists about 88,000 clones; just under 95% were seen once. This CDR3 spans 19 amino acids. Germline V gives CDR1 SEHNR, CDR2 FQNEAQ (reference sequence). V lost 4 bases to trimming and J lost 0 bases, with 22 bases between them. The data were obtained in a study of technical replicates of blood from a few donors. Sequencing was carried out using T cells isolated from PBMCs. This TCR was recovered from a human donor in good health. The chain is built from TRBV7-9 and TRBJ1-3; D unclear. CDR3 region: CASSYSSSGRILSGNTIYF. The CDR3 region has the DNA TGTGCCAGCAGCTACTCGTCCAGCGGCAGGATTCTCTCTGGAAACACCATATATTTT.